These 12 T cell receptor beta chains came from one sample sequenced in a study of blood T cell repertoires in COVID-19 (TCRdb year 2020). Library preparation used the immunoSEQ multiplex PCR assay. TCRdb re-hosts the immuneACCESS table, in-frame sequences only. Its copies lack some clones; in the studies checked, an unresolved V gene accounts for under half of them, and the cause for the rest is not known. The sample table holds about 230,000 clones, of which 70% to 90% were seen once. Together, the top ten hold roughly a sixth of the sample. The material sequenced was PBMCs or T cells enriched from blood (not recorded which). Receptors originate from a man aged 18 to 29 who had recovered from COVID-19.

This chain joins TRBV5-1 and TRBJ2-2; 11 bases map to TRBD2. With V trimmed by 0 bases and J by 2 bases, 3 bases remained unmatched. Germline lookup yields CDR1 SGHRS and CDR2 YFSETQ. There are 17 residues in the CDR3. The CDR3 reads CASSLVGTSGNTGELFF. CDR3 nucleotide sequence: TGCGCCAGCAGCTTGGTTGGGACTAGCGGCAACACCGGGGAGCTGTTTTTT.

The chain carries TRBV28 and TRBJ1-4; no reliable D call. V lost 6 bases and J 8 bases, leaving 16 bases between the germline ends. CDR3 size: 14 residues. The germline V gene encodes CDR1 MDHEN and CDR2 SYDVKM. The CDR3 region has the DNA TGTGCCAGCAGCCTCCGGGTCAGAGGAGAAAAACTGTTTTTT. This gives the protein CASSLRVRGEKLFF.

This sequence joins TRBV18 and TRBJ1-3; 7 nucleotides match TRBD1. Germline CDR1 KGHSH, CDR2 LQKENI. The length of the CDR3 is 14 residues. After removal of 4 bases from V and 2 bases from J, the junction contained 2 bases not matched to a gene. The CDR3 DNA reads TGTGCCAGCTCACGACAGGGAGCTGGAAACACCATATATTTT. Translated: CASSRQGAGNTIYF.

The genes are TRBV7-8 and TRBJ1-2, with D possibly matching TRBD1 (6 bases). Deletions cut 5 bases from V and 13 bases from J, with 26 bases between. This CDR3 region has 15 residues. Germline assignment: CDR1 SGHVS and CDR2 FQNEAQ. For the CDR3, the DNA is TGTGCCAGCAGCAAACAGGCGGGGGGGCAAACCTCCCCCACCTTC. It is translated as CASSKQAGGQTSPTF.

This chain connects TRBV7-2 to TRBJ2-5; D remains ambiguous. CDR1 is SGHTA and CDR2 is FQGNSA in the germline V gene. Trimming shortened V by 2 bases and J by 5 bases, and 3 bases separated the two germline ends. The CDR3 covers 11 residues. For the CDR3, the DNA is TGTGCCAGCAGCTTATCGGAGACCCAGTACTTC. This encodes CASSLSETQYF.

This clone has only a few counts. The genes are TRBV2 and TRBJ1-3, with D possibly matching TRBD1 (5 bases). The CDR3 is made up of 15 amino acids. The V gene lost 4 bases and the J gene lost 0 bases, with 10 bases spanning the gap. In germline, CDR1 is SNHLY, CDR2 FYNNEI. The CDR3: CASSVGHPSGNTIYF. The DNA for the CDR3 is TGTGCCAGCAGTGTAGGACACCCCTCTGGAAACACCATATATTTT.

This chain connects TRBV3-1 (or the pseudogene TRBV3-2) to TRBJ2-2; 13 nucleotides line up with TRBD2. V shed 1 base, J shed 2 bases, and the junction held 10 bases outside the gene matches. Germline CDR1 and CDR2: LGHDT and YNNKEL (reference sequence). The CDR3 is 20 amino acids. This CDR3 reads CASSQANPGLAGFNTGELFF. CDR3 nucleotides: TGTGCCAGCAGCCAAGCCAACCCGGGACTAGCGGGATTCAACACCGGGGAGCTGTTTTTT.

The rearrangement joins TRBV9 to TRBJ2-3; 7 positions match TRBD2. Germline V lookup: CDR1 SGDLS, CDR2 YYNGEE. The CDR3 covers 16 residues. J gave up 4 bases and V 0 bases, and 8 bases lay outside the gene matches. CDR3 in amino acids: CASSVDTGLGPDTQYF. The CDR3 nucleotides read TGTGCCAGCAGCGTAGACACAGGACTAGGCCCAGATACGCAGTATTTT.

The J gene is TRBJ1-2, the V gene TRBV5-1; 7 bases are shared with TRBD1. The germline V gene encodes CDR1 SGHRS and CDR2 YFSETQ. The CDR3 consists of 15 residues. The junction had 10 bases not matched to a gene; V was cut back by 4 bases and J by 4 bases. CDR3 loop: CASSDTNRGGYGYTF. The DNA for the CDR3 is TGCGCCAGCAGCGATACTAACAGGGGTGGCTATGGCTACACCTTC.

In this sample, this clone turned up once. The rearrangement links TRBV12-5 to TRBJ1-1; no firm D call. Trimming removed 7 bases at V and 4 bases at J, with 7 bases between. CDR3 length: 11 residues. The V gene's germline CDR1 is LGHNT and CDR2 FRNRAP. CDR3 nucleotide sequence: TGTGCTAGTGCCTTTAGCACTGAAGCTTTCTTT. It codes for CASAFSTEAFF.

The CDR3 DNA reads TGTGCCAGCAGCCCATTGGGGGGATCTAGCGGGAGGGTCACCGGGGAGCTGTTTTTT. This sequence encodes CASSPLGGSSGRVTGELFF. This rearrangement joins TRBV28 to TRBJ2-2, with 12 nucleotides matching TRBD2. The V gene end was trimmed by 6 bases and the J gene end by 4 bases; junction bases not matched to a gene: 15. The length of the CDR3 is 19 residues. Germline assignment: CDR1 MDHEN and CDR2 SYDVKM.

This clone showed up just once. The chain couples TRBV20-1 to TRBJ2-3; either TRBD1 or TRBD2 may fit D (6 bases each). CDR3 size: 13 residues. The V gene lost 3 bases and the J gene lost 5 bases, with 12 bases spanning the gap. CDR1 and CDR2 from the germline V gene are DFQATT and SNEGSKA (reference sequence). In DNA, the CDR3 is TGCAGTGCTAGTGGAGGGGGAAGAGATACGCAGTATTTT. Protein: CSASGGGRDTQYF.